These 25 T cell receptor beta chains came from one sample sequenced in a study of molecular identifiers for immune sequencing clone quantification (dated by TCRdb to 2016 to 2019). The library was generated by PCR. Sequencing relied on an Illumina HiSeq 4000. The public reads were reanalyzed by TCRdb: fastp trimming at Q25, MiXCR alignment, in-frame beta chains only. CDR3 protein sequences are deduplicated, and each keeps its most common genes and DNA. Present in this sample are approximately 670,000 distinct CDR3 sequences, just under 20% of which were seen just once. The biggest ten clones account for under 0.95% of the sample. Sequenced material: naive CD8+ T cells from blood, with Jurkat cell RNA spiked in. The cell subset or site label corresponds to: FACS-sorted CD8+CD4-CCR7+CD45RA+ naive T cells. These receptor sequences come from a human donor in good health. Some libraries in this study had Jurkat cell RNA spiked in.

In this sample, this clonotype turned up many times. The chain combines TRBV10-3 with TRBJ2-5; the D is unclear. From germline, CDR1 is ENHRY and CDR2 SYGVKD. The CDR3 length is 15 residues. The V and J ends lost 3 bases and 5 bases respectively, with 16 bases between them. The CDR3: CAISEEAGSGETQYF. The DNA of the CDR3 is TGTGCCATCAGTGAAGAGGCAGGCTCCGGCGAGACCCAGTACTTC.

In its sample, this clonotype was seen many times. This sequence joins TRBV27 and TRBJ2-1, with D perhaps TRBD2 (5 bases). V lost 4 bases, J lost 4 bases, and 8 bases lay in between. CDR1 is MNHEY, CDR2 SMNVEV, per germline (reference sequence). The CDR3 extends over 13 amino acids. CDR3 sequence: CASSSLAYNEQFF. The CDR3 region has the DNA TGTGCCAGCAGTTCTCTAGCATACAATGAGCAGTTCTTC.

This clonotype was observed a few times. The chain is built from TRBV6-2 or TRBV6-3 and TRBJ1-3, with no clear D. V lost 6 bases and J lost 2, with 20 bases in between. The CDR3 has 17 amino acids. Germline V gene sequence: CDR1 MNHEY, CDR2 SVGEGT. CDR3 sequence: CASRLAERVNPGNTIYF. The CDR3 nucleotides read TGTGCCAGCAGGCTCGCGGAACGGGTCAACCCTGGAAACACCATATATTTT.

This clonotype appeared a few times. CDR3 in DNA: TGCGCCAGCAGCTTGTCGTTTGGTAGGATGGAGCAGTACTTC. Translated: CASSLSFGRMEQYF. The chain is built from TRBV5-1 and TRBJ2-7; D gene ambiguous. In germline, CDR1 is SGHRS, CDR2 YFSETQ. The CDR3 consists of 14 residues. With 1 base removed from V and 7 bases from J, the gap between germline ends came to 15 bases.

This clonotype has ten or more counts. V usage is TRBV7-9 and J usage is TRBJ2-1; D is unresolved. Trimming removed 2 bases from V and 8 bases from J, with 10 bases in between. The CDR3 length is 13 residues. From germline, CDR1 is SEHNR and CDR2 FQNEAQ (reference sequence). This CDR3 is CASSLFLAYEQFF. The CDR3 nucleotides are TGTGCCAGCAGCTTATTTTTAGCCTATGAGCAGTTCTTC.

Ten or more counts support this clonotype. This chain connects TRBV28 to TRBJ2-5; D perhaps matches TRBD1 (6 bases). In germline, CDR1 is MDHEN, CDR2 SYDVKM. The length of the CDR3 is 14 residues. V lost 3 bases to trimming and J lost 2 bases, with 10 bases between them. CDR3 sequence reads: CASSFGQLQETQYF. CDR3 bases: TGTGCCAGCAGTTTCGGACAGCTTCAAGAGACCCAGTACTTC. The variable domain in full, completed from reference TRBV28 and TRBJ2-5, reads DVKVTQSSRYLVKRTGEKVFLECVQDMDHENMFWYRQDPGLGLRLIYFSYDVKMKEKGDIPEGYSVSREKKERFSLILESASTNQTSMYLCASSFGQLQETQYFGPGTRLLVL.

This clonotype was recorded many times. This sequence joins TRBV27 and TRBJ1-1, with 9 bases fitting TRBD1. The CDR3 totals 12 residues. V was pared by 6 bases and J by 10 bases, with 6 bases of the junction left unmatched. Germline CDR1 is MNHEY and CDR2 is SMNVEV (reference sequence). CDR3: CASSLLGQGAFF. The CDR3 nucleotides read TGTGCCAGCAGCCTGTTGGGACAGGGAGCTTTCTTT.

The genes are TRBV12-3 or TRBV12-4 and TRBJ2-1; TRBD2 matches 10 bases. V shed 5 bases, J shed 3 bases, and the junction held 4 bases outside the gene matches. CDR3 length: 15 residues. The CDR3 DNA sequence: TGTGCCAGCAGTCCCTGGACTAGCGGCTACAATGAGCAGTTCTTC. Translated, it gives CASSPWTSGYNEQFF.

This clonotype was seen ten or more times. V and J are TRBV12-3 or TRBV12-4 and TRBJ1-1; D call uncertain. Trimming cost V 6 bases and J 11 bases, with 16 bases left between them. There are 12 residues in the CDR3. CDR3 coding DNA: TGTGCCAGCAGCACCGTTGCGGGAGAGGCTTTCTTT. Protein: CASSTVAGEAFF.

About this clonotype itself: It may be a read error: a sequence one base away is much more abundant. This chain connects TRBV9 to TRBJ1-3; 7 nucleotides match TRBD1. CDR1 is SGDLS and CDR2 is YYNGEE in the germline V gene. With V trimmed by 3 bases and J by 2 bases, 11 bases remained unmatched. The CDR3 has 17 residues. In DNA form, the CDR3 reads TGTGCCAGCAGCGCAAACCCTGGGACAGAGGCTGGAAACACCATATATTTT. Translating it yields CASSANPGTEAGNTIYF. Looking up the rest from reference TRBV9 and TRBJ1-3 gives the full variable domain: DSGVTQTPKHLITATGQRVTLRCSPRSGDLSVYWYQQSLDQGLQFLIQYYNGEERAKGNILERFSAQQFPDLHSELNLSSLELGDSALYFCASSANPGTEAGNTIYFGEGSWLTVV.

Regarding this clonotype: A much larger clonotype is one base distant, so this may be a read error. The J gene is TRBJ2-7, the V gene TRBV4-2, with D maybe TRBD1 (5 bases). The length of the CDR3 is 14 residues. Looked up from germline, CDR1 is LGHNA and CDR2 is YNFKEQ. Trimming removed 4 bases at V and 5 bases at J, with 15 bases between. The CDR3 DNA is TGTGCCAGCAGCCTTGGCAGGGTGCTGAACGAGCAGTACTTC. It encodes CASSLGRVLNEQYF.

This clonotype was seen ten or more times. The V and J genes are TRBV6-5 and TRBJ1-2, with a possible D match to TRBD1 (5 bases). Germline V gives CDR1 MNHEY, CDR2 SVGAGI. V was shortened by 6 bases and J by 4 bases, with 27 bases between the two germline ends. CDR3 length: 18 amino acids. The DNA for the CDR3 is TGTGCCAGCAGACTACTACCGTGGGGGAGAGGGACTCTCTATGGCTACACCTTC. Translation gives CASRLLPWGRGTLYGYTF.

The chain couples TRBV10-2 to TRBJ2-2; D is uncertain. This CDR3 comprises 16 residues. Germline loops: CDR1 WSHSY, CDR2 SAAADI. V lost 8 bases and J lost 0, with 16 bases in between. CDR3 residues: CASRFSPGANTGELFF. DNA for the CDR3: TGCGCCAGCCGATTCAGTCCGGGTGCGAACACCGGGGAGCTGTTTTTT.

This clonotype was seen many times. The chain employs TRBV12-3 or TRBV12-4 and TRBJ2-6; D is uncertain. Trimming took off 5 bases at V and 0 bases at J, with 8 bases between the two ends. The CDR3 spans 15 residues. The CDR3 loop reads CASSLDTSGANVLTF. CDR3 bases: TGTGCCAGCAGTCTCGATACCTCTGGGGCCAACGTCCTGACTTTC.

Worth noting for this clonotype: Just one base apart from a much larger clone, this may be a read error. V and J are TRBV5-3 and TRBJ2-5; no definite D call. TRBV5-3 is an ORF for which the function is uncertain. This CDR3 region has 15 residues. CDR3 coding DNA: TGTGCCAGCAGCTTGGATGGGGTACCCCAAGAGACCCAGTGCTTC. This encodes CASSLDGVPQETQCF.

Many counts were recorded for this clonotype. The chain has TRBV4-3 and TRBJ2-7; maybe TRBD2 (5 bases). Per germline, CDR1 LGHNA and CDR2 YSLEER. V was trimmed by 0 bases and J by 2 bases, leaving 14 bases between them. This CDR3 has 16 amino acids. The CDR3 coding sequence is TGCGCCAGCAGCCAAGATCGGGAATTGGCTCCCTACGAGCAGTACTTC. Translation gives CASSQDRELAPYEQYF.

The chain recombines TRBV4-3 with TRBJ2-5, with D perhaps assigned TRBD1 or TRBD2 (5 bases each). Germline CDR1 reads LGHNA; CDR2 reads YSLEER. The CDR3 contains 15 residues. Trimming removed 0 bases from V and 1 base from J, with 9 bases in between. DNA for the CDR3: TGCGCCAGCAGCCAAGATTGGGGGACCCAAGAGACCCAGTACTTC. This translates into CASSQDWGTQETQYF.

This clonotype was found a few times. J is TRBJ2-5 and V is TRBV27; 10 bases map to TRBD2. CDR3 length: 17 residues. Germline V CDR1 and CDR2: MNHEY, SMNVEV (reference sequence). V was pared by 3 bases and J by 5 bases, with 12 bases of the junction left unmatched. The CDR3 region is CASSLTSGRVVGETQYF. In DNA form, the CDR3 reads TGTGCCAGCAGTTTGACCAGCGGGAGGGTCGTCGGGGAGACCCAGTACTTC.

This clonotype came up many times. J is TRBJ2-5 and V is TRBV7-8; possibly TRBD2 for D (6 bases). This CDR3 is 13 amino acids long. Trimming left V 4 bases short and J 5 bases short, with 11 bases between. Germline V gives CDR1 SGHVS, CDR2 FQNEAQ. The DNA of the CDR3 is TGTGCCAGCAGCTCGACTAGTTTTGAGACCCAGTACTTC. Its protein is CASSSTSFETQYF.

There are many counts of this clonotype. The chain recombines TRBV27 with TRBJ1-5; possible D gene TRBD1, 5 bases. Germline V gene sequence: CDR1 MNHEY, CDR2 SMNVEV (reference sequence). Trimming left V 4 bases short and J 8 bases short, with 12 bases between. This CDR3 contains 13 residues. The CDR3 bases are TGTGCCAGCAGTTCCGACAGCGGGGAGCCCCAGCATTTT. Translated, it gives CASSSDSGEPQHF.

A few counts support this clonotype. This chain links TRBV20-1 with TRBJ2-5; D unclear. Trimming shortened V by 5 bases and J by 3 bases, and 13 bases separated the two germline ends. Germline V lookup: CDR1 DFQATT, CDR2 SNEGSKA (reference sequence). The CDR3 has 13 amino acids. The CDR3 coding sequence is TGCAGTGCTGTTCACGACAATAAAGAGACCCAGTACTTC. This encodes CSAVHDNKETQYF.

A word on this clonotype: A much bigger clone sits one base away, suggesting this may be a read error. The chain uses TRBV5-3 and TRBJ2-6; TRBD1 might be the D (5 bases). TRBV5-3 carries the ORF label, with uncertain function. The CDR3 loop spans 17 amino acids. The CDR3 loop reads CASSLAAVFSGANALTF. The CDR3 bases are TGTGCCAGCAGCTTGGCGGCAGTATTCTCTGGGGCCAACGCCCTGACTTTC.

This chain links TRBV12-3 or TRBV12-4 with TRBJ2-3; a weak D match, TRBD2 (5 bases). CDR3 length: 14 residues. V lost 7 bases and J lost 0, with 11 bases in between. The CDR3 spells CASTPGISTDTQYF. The DNA of the CDR3 is TGTGCCAGCACCCCCGGGATCAGCACAGATACGCAGTATTTT.

The rearrangement joins TRBV7-9 to TRBJ1-2, with D uncertain. Germline CDR1 and CDR2: SEHNR and FQNEAQ (reference sequence). The V gene lost 4 bases and the J gene lost 4 bases, with 16 bases spanning the gap. The CDR3 loop spans 15 amino acids. CDR3 DNA: TGTGCCAGCAGCTCCTCCCGAAAATACAGCTATGGCTACACCTTC. This sequence encodes CASSSSRKYSYGYTF. Filled out from reference TRBV7-9 and TRBJ1-2, the complete variable domain reads DTGVSQNPRHKITKRGQNVTFRCDPISEHNRLYWYRQTLGQGPEFLTYFQNEAQLEKSRLLSDRFSAERPKGSFSTLEIQRTEQGDSAMYLCASSSSRKYSYGYTFGSGTRLTVV.

Notes on this clonotype: A much bigger clone sits one base away, suggesting this may be a read error. The chain links TRBV4-1 to TRBJ2-3; no firm D call. The CDR3 consists of 14 residues. The germline V gene has CDR1 MGHRA and CDR2 YSYEKL. V was cut by 5 bases and J by 2 bases, with 11 bases left in between. In nucleotides, the CDR3 is TGCGCCAGCAGCTCTCTGGGCTACACAGATACGCAGTATTTT. Its protein product is CASSSLGYTDTQYF.